These T cell receptor beta chains were read from a single sample in a study of beta chain features in type 1 diabetes. The table came from immunoSEQ multiplex PCR; TCRdb's copy has only in-frame clones and leaves some out. The data show 350,000 to 450,000 clones, over 13% seen once. Specimen: naive CD4+ T cells from blood. The receptors originated from a woman between 18 and 29 years old in good health. CDR3s include the opening cysteine and the closing phenylalanine or tryptophan. Fields, in order: J gene, clone size, D gene, V gene, CDR3 protein, CDR3 DNA. The D gene is left open where the match is weak. Expanded clones get a size class; other rows say once, few or many, or leave the size out.

J gene: TRBJ1-2; clone size: few; D gene: .; V gene: TRBV9; CDR3 protein: CASSVDNNYGYTF; CDR3 DNA: TGTGCCAGCAGCGTAGACAATAACTATGGCTACACCTTC
J gene: TRBJ2-6; clone size: few; D gene: .; V gene: TRBV5-1; CDR3 protein: CASSSGLHSGANVLTF; CDR3 DNA: TGCGCCAGCAGCTCGGGACTTCACTCTGGGGCCAACGTCCTGACTTTC
J gene: TRBJ2-1; clone size: .; D gene: TRBD2; V gene: TRBV11-3; CDR3 protein: CASSLGGGRAGNEQFF; CDR3 DNA: TGTGCCAGCAGCTTAGGGGGCGGGAGGGCCGGAAATGAGCAGTTCTTC
J gene: TRBJ2-7; clone size: .; D gene: .; V gene: TRBV29-1; CDR3 protein: CSVGQTSSEQYF; CDR3 DNA: TGCAGCGTTGGTCAAACTAGTAGCGAGCAGTACTTC
J gene: TRBJ2-3; clone size: few; D gene: TRBD2; V gene: TRBV7-9; CDR3 protein: CASSQDERDTDTQYF; CDR3 DNA: TGTGCCAGCAGCCAAGACGAGCGGGACACAGATACGCAGTATTTT
J gene: TRBJ2-5; clone size: .; D gene: .; V gene: TRBV25-1; CDR3 protein: CASSESDSWETQYF; CDR3 DNA: TGTGCCAGCAGTGAAAGTGATAGTTGGGAGACCCAGTACTTC
J gene: TRBJ2-1; clone size: .; D gene: .; V gene: TRBV7-2; CDR3 protein: CASSLRFYSYNEQFF; CDR3 DNA: TGTGCCAGCAGCTTAAGGTTTTACAGCTACAATGAGCAGTTCTTC
J gene: TRBJ2-7; clone size: few; D gene: .; V gene: TRBV27; CDR3 protein: CASSLFQGFYEQYF; CDR3 DNA: TGTGCCAGCAGTTTATTTCAGGGGTTTTACGAGCAGTACTTC
J gene: TRBJ1-5; clone size: .; D gene: TRBD1; V gene: TRBV29-1; CDR3 protein: CSVRTGANQPQHF; CDR3 DNA: TGCAGCGTGCGAACAGGGGCCAATCAGCCCCAGCATTTT
J gene: TRBJ2-2; clone size: few; D gene: .; V gene: TRBV28; CDR3 protein: CASSLGGVNTGELFF; CDR3 DNA: TGTGCCAGCAGTTTAGGGGGCGTGAACACCGGGGAGCTGTTTTTT
J gene: TRBJ2-1; clone size: few; D gene: TRBD2; V gene: TRBV29-1; CDR3 protein: CSGGLAGGPNEQFF; CDR3 DNA: TGCAGCGGGGGACTAGCGGGAGGCCCCAATGAGCAGTTCTTC
J gene: TRBJ1-1; clone size: .; D gene: TRBD1; V gene: TRBV25-1; CDR3 protein: CASSDDRVNTEAFF; CDR3 DNA: TGTGCCAGCAGTGATGACAGGGTGAACACTGAAGCTTTCTTT
J gene: TRBJ1-2; clone size: .; D gene: .; V gene: TRBV30; CDR3 protein: CAWRGPATNYGYTF; CDR3 DNA: TGTGCCTGGAGGGGGCCAGCGACTAACTATGGCTACACCTTC
J gene: TRBJ1-1; clone size: .; D gene: .; V gene: TRBV15; CDR3 protein: CAYGGTTEAFF; CDR3 DNA: TGTGCCTACGGGGGGACCACTGAAGCTTTCTTT
J gene: TRBJ1-5; clone size: .; D gene: TRBD1; V gene: TRBV25-1; CDR3 protein: CASSGQGRNQPQHF; CDR3 DNA: TGTGCCAGCAGTGGACAGGGGCGGAATCAGCCCCAGCATTTT
J gene: TRBJ2-3; clone size: .; D gene: .; V gene: TRBV30; CDR3 protein: CAWSVGAGSTDTQYF; CDR3 DNA: TGTGCCTGGAGTGTCGGTGCGGGAAGCACAGATACGCAGTATTTT
J gene: TRBJ2-3; clone size: .; D gene: TRBD2; V gene: TRBV28; CDR3 protein: CASRTSGRTDTQYF; CDR3 DNA: TGTGCCAGCAGGACTAGCGGGAGAACAGATACGCAGTATTTT
J gene: TRBJ1-2; clone size: .; D gene: TRBD1; V gene: TRBV29-1; CDR3 protein: CSAFTGTGIYGYTF; CDR3 DNA: TGCAGCGCCTTCACCGGGACAGGCATATATGGCTACACCTTC
J gene: TRBJ2-1; clone size: .; D gene: .; V gene: TRBV30; CDR3 protein: CAWSTREPRHNEQFF; CDR3 DNA: TGTGCCTGGAGTACCCGGGAGCCCCGCCACAATGAGCAGTTCTTC
J gene: TRBJ2-3; clone size: few; D gene: .; V gene: TRBV18; CDR3 protein: CASSRSGVADTQYF; CDR3 DNA: TGTGCCAGCTCACGTTCGGGAGTCGCAGATACGCAGTATTTT